This T cell receptor beta chain was sequenced in a study of blood T cells in healthy people across ages (dated by TCRdb to about 2015). Study-wide context: In model experiments, template switching captured about one uniquely barcoded TCR beta cDNA molecule for every two T cells. Age-related changes in TCR beta repertoire diversity were measured in the study by deep sequencing normalized with unique cDNA molecular identifiers. The donors were split into four age groups: young (average around 17 years), middle-aged (39), aged (approximately 59) and long-lived (over 80). To avoid experimental bias, donors of different ages were randomly spread across the sequencing lanes. For two donors (one aged 18 to 30 and one aged 80 or older), the study analyzed two additional independent replicas of 1 million unique cDNA reads from the same blood draw. Overall results and qualifications from the work: Observed TCR beta diversity per million T cells fell roughly linearly with age, and a significant reduction was already apparent by age around 40. Total diversity estimates from one million sequenced T cells were considered lower bounds and underestimates. Bulk unsorted PBMC profiling prevented conclusive comparison of naive and antigen-experienced compartments. Compared with the aged group, the long-lived group had more naive CD4+ T cells, fewer expanded clones and increased TCR diversity, suggesting age selection. A strong correlation was found between observed TCR beta diversity and the percentage of naive T cells measured by flow cytometry. Donor CMV infection status was unknown, potentially confounding age-related changes in expanded clonotypes.

Libraries came from 5' RACE. Instrument used: Illumina HiSeq 2500. A second about 6 to 11 cycle PCR used a sample-barcoded 5' primer and a J-beta primer mix. Each TCR beta cDNA molecule received a unique molecular identifier from a template-switch 5' adaptor carrying 12 random nucleotides. At least 3 million CDR3-containing paired-end reads were obtained from each sample. First-strand cDNA synthesis was performed from all RNA using the Mint cDNA synthesis kit, with priming by a TRBC-specific oligonucleotide. Following uracil-DNA glycosylase treatment, all cDNA underwent a first 18-cycle PCR with the universal primers M1SS and BC2_uni_R. Concerning the study's data processing: For normalization, 1 million high-quality reads were randomly selected from each sample, with every read carrying a distinct molecular identifier. Reads with shared molecular identifiers were discarded instead of being binned into consensus sequences. MiTCR, run with a Q25 quality threshold and the strictest error-elimination algorithm, handled CDR3 identification, clonotype clustering and error correction. A nonparametric unseen species model with Euler transformation was used to estimate a lower bound on total TCR beta diversity. TCRdb redid the processing of the public reads, applying fastp at Q25 and MiXCR, and retained in-frame beta chains. Identical CDR3 proteins give one entry, which carries the most common genes and DNA. None of the V and J calls come from the authors' own analysis; TCRdb made them. For this sample the table gives roughly 1,500,000 distinct CDR3 sequences, of which around 42% were detected only once. The ten largest clonotypes hold roughly 7.9% of the sample.

The 35 to 40 donors, aged about 6 to 95 years, were systemically healthy Caucasian individuals from Russia. Each donor gave ten milliliters of peripheral blood, drawn into EDTA-treated Vacutainer tubes. Ficoll-Paque density-gradient centrifugation was used to isolate PBMCs, with at least 6.5 million obtained per sample. Trizol reagent was used to extract total RNA from the PBMCs, yielding at least 6 micrograms per sample. For every donor, flow cytometry on a PBMC aliquot measured the percentage of naive CD45RAhigh/CD27high T cells. This clonotype was detected only a few times. Its target antigen remains unknown. Per-nucleotide qualities are absent, and no much larger clonotype sits a single base away. The sample was blood. This clonotype was obtained from a woman younger than 35 in good health.

The sequenced DNA: TGTGCCACTCCCAAGGGTGCCGGGGAGCTGTTTTTT. This translates into CATPKGAGELFF. The rearranged chain carries TRBV12-3 or TRBV12-4 and TRBJ2-2, with the D segment identity uncertain. The CDR3 runs 12 amino acids, cysteine and phenylalanine included. CDR3 DNA is the only sequence kept; it has 36 bases, read in frame from the first base. The V end loses 10 bases and the J end loses 6 bases, and a stretch of 12 bases separates them.